The present entry profiles one TCR beta chain with its context. CDR1 is SGHTA, CDR2 FQGTGA, per germline. The V end lost 3 bases, the J end lost 0 bases, and 5 bases lay between the germline ends. The CDR3 spans 14 residues. The data derive from a study of siplizumab effects on memory and regulatory T cells. This table comes from immunoSEQ multiplex PCR, and its TCRdb copy is limited to in-frame clones, with some not included. The sample has around 110,000 clones, roughly 94% seen once. This receptor was obtained from a human donor in good health. J is TRBJ2-2 and V is TRBV7-3; D remains unclear. The sample consisted of non-Treg CD4+ T cells sorted from blood. In DNA, the CDR3 is TGTGCCAGCAGCTTTGGGCCGAACACCGGGGAGCTGTTTTTT. Encoded protein: CASSFGPNTGELFF.